Sequencing of this T cell receptor (beta chain) was carried out in a study of CD8 T cells in Susac syndrome. Germline V gene data show CDR1 as SGHRS and CDR2 as YFSETQ. This CDR3 is 16 amino acids long. V was clipped by 2 bases and J by 3 bases, with 18 bases between them. Reverse transcription of about 0.5 to 1 ug RNA used random hexamers. TCRdb called the immunoSEQ multiplex PCR reads again in MiXCR, with one record for every CDR3 protein. Among roughly 200,000 distinct CDR3 sequences, roughly 94% were seen once, and the ten largest hold approximately 0.075%. The sequence derives from a human donor with multiple sclerosis. The genes are TRBV5-1 and TRBJ2-7, with D maybe TRBD1 (6 bases). Source material: CD4+ T cells from PBMCs. Here the CDR3 reads CASSFKPGTPDYEQYF. CDR3 DNA: TGCGCCAGCAGCTTTAAACCCGGGACACCGGACTACGAGCAGTACTTC.